This record covers a single T cell receptor (beta chain). Libraries were prepared by immunoSEQ multiplex PCR; TCRdb keeps only in-frame clonotypes and omits some of them. The sample carries nearly 60,000 clones, 90% recorded once. Trimming removed 4 bases from V and 9 bases from J, with 19 bases in between. The germline V gene has CDR1 MGHDK and CDR2 SYGVNS. This CDR3 has 14 amino acids. The data belong to a study of blood T cell repertoires in COVID-19. Sequencing was done on a sample of peripheral blood. This TCR was sampled from a man aged 55-75 years with active COVID-19. The chain is built from TRBV25-1 and TRBJ2-7; the D gene is possibly TRBD1 (6 bases). The CDR3 nucleotides read TGTGCCAGCAGTGCACCAGTGACAGGTTCGGGGCAGTACTTC. Its translation: CASSAPVTGSGQYF.